Sequencing of this T cell receptor (beta chain) was carried out in a study of CD4+ T cells in melanoma. Repertoires were generated with immunoSEQ multiplex PCR, while TCRdb's copy carries only in-frame clones and drops some. The sample contains 6,400 or so clones, 69% of which appear only once. The CDR3 is 11 amino acids. The V gene's germline CDR1 is MNHEY and CDR2 SVGEGT. V shed 3 bases and J shed 5 bases, with 4 bases lying between them. Study results and caveats: Reportedly, melanoma neoantigen-specific CD4+ T cells showed varied differentiation states. A reported correlation linked neoantigen-specific CD4+ T cells to CD8+, macrophage and B cell function.

In the case of this clone: The antigen is unknown.

The receptor's source is a human donor with melanoma. The V call is TRBV6-2 or TRBV6-3, the J call TRBJ1-1, with D uncertain. Material for sequencing was cells from a culture (not recorded whether cultured in vitro). CDR3 in amino acids: CASSYGTEAFF. CDR3 bases: TGTGCCAGCAGTTATGGAACTGAAGCTTTCTTT.